These 24 T cell receptor beta chains originate from one sample sequenced in a study of T cell repertoires in cytomegalovirus infection. No antigen is known for these receptors. TCRdb independently ran MiXCR on the reads; one entry per CDR3 protein. The sample lists some 320,000 distinct CDR3 sequences; around 29% were seen once. This specimen consisted of cultured PBMCs, obtained from culture after CMV antigen stimulation. Every receptor here comes from a human donor in good health (CMV status not recorded). Some clones in this sample may be carry-over from other donors' samples.

In this sample, this clonotype turned up a few times. The chain has TRBV6-5 and TRBJ2-2; no clear D. Trimming cost V 1 base and J 4 bases, with 7 bases left between them. The CDR3 has 14 amino acids. In germline, CDR1 is MNHEY, CDR2 SVGAGI. CDR3 loop: CASSYWGTTGELFF. As DNA, the CDR3 is TGTGCCAGCAGTTACTGGGGAACCACCGGGGAGCTGTTTTTT.

This chain's CDR3 is CSAQQKAGNTEAFF. The CDR3 nucleotides read TGCAGTGCCCAACAGAAAGCAGGGAACACTGAAGCTTTCTTT. V gene TRBV20-1 combines with J gene TRBJ1-1, with unresolved D. The CDR3 has 14 residues. Trimming left V 6 bases short and J 1 base short, with 15 bases between. Germline values: CDR1 DFQATT, CDR2 SNEGSKA (reference sequence).

This clonotype turned up a few times. The chain has TRBV5-4 and TRBJ2-1; weak D call: TRBD2 (5 bases). Trimming removed 4 bases at V and 2 bases at J, with 13 bases between. Germline values: CDR1 SGHNT, CDR2 YYREEE (reference sequence). This CDR3 region has 15 residues. The CDR3 bases are TGTGCCAGCAGCCCGGAGGCTTCCCCCTACAATGAGCAGTTCTTC. Translation: CASSPEASPYNEQFF.

This clonotype was seen repeatedly, ten times or more. The rearrangement uses TRBV7-2 and TRBJ2-7, with D possibly TRBD2 on 5 matching bases. The CDR3 spans 14 residues. Trimming stripped 2 bases from V and 2 bases from J, with 10 bases between. Germline lookup yields CDR1 SGHTA and CDR2 FQGNSA. This chain's CDR3 is CASSLRGNPYEQYF. The CDR3 DNA reads as TGTGCCAGCAGCTTACGAGGGAATCCCTACGAGCAGTACTTC.

The chain carries TRBV7-6 and TRBJ2-7; D remains ambiguous. The V end lost 1 base, the J end lost 2 bases, and 6 bases lay between the germline ends. This CDR3 has 13 amino acids. Germline V gene lookup returns CDR1 SGHVS and CDR2 FNYEAQ. The CDR3 nucleotides are TGTGCCAGCAGCTTAGAGGTGACCTACGAGCAGTACTTC. Its protein is CASSLEVTYEQYF. The full variable domain, with the rest looked up from reference TRBV7-6 and TRBJ2-7, is GAGVSQSPRYKVTKRGQDVALRCDPISGHVSLYWYRQALGQGPEFLTYFNYEAQQDKSGLPNDRFSAERPEGSISTLTIQRTEQRDSAMYRCASSLEVTYEQYFGPGTRLTVT.

This clonotype was seen at least ten times. The chain links TRBV7-6 to TRBJ1-4, with unresolved D. V shed 1 base and J shed 6 bases, with 21 bases lying between them. The CDR3 consists of 18 residues. In germline, CDR1 is SGHVS, CDR2 FNYEAQ. The CDR3 DNA sequence: TGTGCCAGCAGCTTAGTAGGCTCGGACCCTTCTAGAGATGAAAAACTGTTTTTT. This sequence encodes CASSLVGSDPSRDEKLFF.

This clonotype appeared a few times. V usage is TRBV5-1 and J usage is TRBJ2-3; D ambiguous. The germline V gene encodes CDR1 SGHRS and CDR2 YFSETQ. Trimming took off 1 base at V and 0 bases at J, with 15 bases between the two ends. The CDR3 length is 17 residues. The CDR3 DNA sequence: TGCGCCAGCAGCTTGCGAGGCAGGCTCACAAGCACAGATACGCAGTATTTT. This gives the protein CASSLRGRLTSTDTQYF.

This chain links TRBV15 with TRBJ1-1; D is undetermined. The CDR3 covers 14 residues. The germline CDR1 and CDR2 sequences are LNHNV and YYDKDF (reference sequence). V shed 0 bases and J shed 4 bases, with 9 bases lying between them. CDR3 amino acids: CATSREASSTEAFF. In nucleotides, the CDR3 is TGTGCCACCAGCAGAGAAGCGTCGAGCACTGAAGCTTTCTTT. Using reference TRBV15 and TRBJ1-1 for the parts outside the CDR3, the full variable domain is DAMVIQNPRYQVTQFGKPVTLSCSQTLNHNVMYWYQQKSSQAPKLLFHYYDKDFNNEADTPDNFQSRRPNTSFCFLDIRSPGLGDTAMYLCATSREASSTEAFFGQGTRLTVV.

In its sample, this clonotype was seen a few times. This chain joins TRBV7-2 and TRBJ1-1; D is perhaps TRBD1 (5 bases). V was cut by 1 base and J by 9 bases, with 9 bases left in between. There are 12 residues in the CDR3. Germline CDR1 and CDR2: SGHTA and FQGNSA. In nucleotides, the CDR3 is TGTGCCAGCAGCTTAGACAGGATCAAAGCTTTCTTT. Translation: CASSLDRIKAFF.

This clonotype occurred a few times. The chain uses TRBV7-6 and TRBJ2-1; TRBD2 aligns across 8 bases. CDR1 is SGHVS, CDR2 FNYEAQ, per germline. CDR3 length: 14 amino acids. V lost 0 bases and J lost 6; bases outside the gene matches: 1. The CDR3 DNA reads TGTGCCAGCAGCTTAGCTAGCGGGGTCAATGAGCAGTTCTTC. Translation: CASSLASGVNEQFF.

A few counts support this clonotype. The gene calls are TRBV7-9 and TRBJ1-3; D is unclear. This CDR3 is 15 amino acids long. Germline V gene lookup returns CDR1 SEHNR and CDR2 FQNEAQ (reference sequence). The germline V and J ends were trimmed by 3 bases and 2 bases, with 11 bases remaining between them. DNA of the CDR3: TGTGCCAGCAGCTTGACGGCCGAGACTGGAAACACCATATATTTT. Translated, it gives CASSLTAETGNTIYF.

This chain connects TRBV6-1 to TRBJ1-5; no definite D call. V was clipped by 3 bases and J by 5 bases, with 8 bases between them. Germline CDR1 reads MNHNS; CDR2 reads SASEGT. The length of the CDR3 is 13 residues. For the CDR3, the DNA is TGTGCCAGCAGTGAGTCCGGGGATCAGCCCCAGCATTTT. This encodes CASSESGDQPQHF.

The chain combines TRBV15 with TRBJ1-2; 7 bases map to TRBD1. This CDR3 region has 13 residues. The J segment lost 6 bases and the V segment lost 7 bases, leaving 8 bases of the junction unmatched. In germline, CDR1 is LNHNV, CDR2 YYDKDF (reference sequence). The CDR3 DNA sequence: TGTGCCACCAAAGACAGGGTTTGGAATGGCTACACCTTC. As protein: CATKDRVWNGYTF.

The chain couples TRBV12-5 to TRBJ2-7; 10 nucleotides agree with TRBD1. Germline V lookup: CDR1 LGHNT, CDR2 FRNRAP. V lost 6 bases and J lost 2; bases outside the gene matches: 7. This CDR3 has 15 residues. CDR3 bases: TGTGCTAGTGGCTTTACCGGGACAGGGGCCTACGAGCAGTACTTC. It encodes CASGFTGTGAYEQYF.

The chain is built from TRBV12-3 or TRBV12-4 and TRBJ2-2; D is possibly TRBD2 (5 bases). Between the trimmed V and J ends, which lost 3 bases and 7 bases, there was a span of 12 bases. The CDR3 covers 14 residues. CDR3 region: CASSFRETNGELFF. The CDR3 bases are TGTGCCAGCAGTTTCCGGGAAACGAACGGGGAGCTGTTTTTT.

The gene calls are TRBV28 and TRBJ1-1; no reliable D call. The germline V gene has CDR1 MDHEN and CDR2 SYDVKM. Between the trimmed V and J ends, which lost 5 bases and 9 bases, there was a span of 22 bases. This CDR3 has 15 residues. The CDR3, as DNA: TGTGCCAGCAGTAAGAACCCACCTGGACCCTTAAAAGCTTTCTTT. Its protein is CASSKNPPGPLKAFF.

The V and J genes are TRBV28 and TRBJ2-3; D gene uncertain. Germline CDR1 is MDHEN and CDR2 is SYDVKM. This CDR3 is built from 13 residues. Trimming took off 8 bases at V and 2 bases at J, with 11 bases between the two ends. CDR3 loop: CASGEEATDTQYF. The CDR3 DNA sequence: TGTGCCAGCGGAGAAGAGGCCACAGATACGCAGTATTTT.

There are a few counts of this clonotype. The chain links TRBV12-3 or TRBV12-4 to TRBJ1-5; 7 bases agree with TRBD1. The CDR3 runs to 15 residues. The V and J ends lost 9 bases and 0 bases, in that order; junction bases with no gene match: 8. This chain's CDR3 is CASSGGGSSNQPQHF. CDR3 DNA: TGTGCCAGTTCAGGGGGAGGTTCTAGCAATCAGCCCCAGCATTTT.

The chain has TRBV20-1 and TRBJ2-5; 8 positions match TRBD2. Trimming took 5 bases from V and 9 from J; bases not matched to a gene: 14. The germline V gene has CDR1 DFQATT and CDR2 SNEGSKA (reference sequence). The CDR3 is 14 amino acids. For the CDR3, the DNA is TGCAGTGCTCGCGGTTGGCAGCTCGGGGGGGCCCAGTACTTC. Translation: CSARGWQLGGAQYF.

This clonotype was found a few times. The V call is TRBV3-1, the J call TRBJ1-5; the D is unclear. The V end was cut by 1 base, the J end by 4 bases, with 5 bases between. CDR3 size: 13 residues. From germline, CDR1 is LGHDT and CDR2 YNNKEL (reference sequence). This CDR3 is CASSQVLNQPQHF. The DNA of the CDR3 is TGTGCCAGCAGCCAAGTACTAAATCAGCCCCAGCATTTT.

The sample holds many counts of this clonotype. The J gene is TRBJ2-2, the V gene TRBV7-2, with 8 nucleotides matching TRBD2. From germline, CDR1 is SGHTA and CDR2 FQGNSA. The J segment lost 5 bases and the V segment lost 3 bases, leaving 5 bases of the junction unmatched. The CDR3 sequence is 15 residues long. The CDR3 sequence is CASSLNAGGTGELFF. The CDR3, as DNA: TGTGCCAGCAGCTTGAACGCGGGAGGAACCGGGGAGCTGTTTTTT.

This chain connects TRBV30 to TRBJ2-3; 7 positions agree with TRBD2. CDR1 GTSNPN and CDR2 SVGIG come from the germline V gene (reference sequence). CDR3 length equals 13 residues. V trimming: 3 bases; J trimming: 3 bases; junction bases outside the gene matches: 3. CDR3 protein: CAWRLASTDTQYF. The CDR3 DNA is TGTGCCTGGAGACTAGCGAGTACAGATACGCAGTATTTT.

Turning to this clonotype: This sequence may be a read error, since a much larger clone differs from it by one base. The chain carries TRBV6-5 and TRBJ1-1; D is uncertain. This CDR3 comprises 13 residues. Per germline, CDR1 MNHEY and CDR2 SVGAGI. CDR3 sequence reads: CASSYGQTDEAYF. The CDR3 bases are TGTGCCAGCAGTTACGGGCAGACGGATGAAGCTTACTTT.

The genes are TRBV28 and TRBJ1-3, with TRBD1 as a possible D gene (5 bases). This CDR3 has 19 residues. Trimming cost V 2 bases and J 0 bases, with 20 bases left between them. The germline gives CDR1 MDHEN, CDR2 SYDVKM. CDR3 in amino acids: CASSLSSLPGLLSGNTIYF. CDR3 nucleotide sequence: TGTGCCAGCAGTTTAAGTAGTCTTCCGGGGCTCCTCTCTGGAAACACCATATATTTT.